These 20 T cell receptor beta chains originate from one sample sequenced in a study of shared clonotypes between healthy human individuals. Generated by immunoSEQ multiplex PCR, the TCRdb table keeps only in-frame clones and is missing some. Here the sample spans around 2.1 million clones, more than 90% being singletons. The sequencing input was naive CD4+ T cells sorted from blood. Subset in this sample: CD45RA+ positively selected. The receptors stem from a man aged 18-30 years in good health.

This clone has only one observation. The CDR3 coding sequence is TGTGCCAGTAGTCAACAGGGGGCTAACTATGGCTACACCTTC. Protein: CASSQQGANYGYTF. The rearrangement joins TRBV19 to TRBJ1-2; 8 bases line up with TRBD1. The CDR3 is 14 amino acids. Looked up from germline, CDR1 is LNHDA and CDR2 is SQIVND (reference sequence). With V trimmed by 5 bases and J by 0 bases, 2 bases remained unmatched.

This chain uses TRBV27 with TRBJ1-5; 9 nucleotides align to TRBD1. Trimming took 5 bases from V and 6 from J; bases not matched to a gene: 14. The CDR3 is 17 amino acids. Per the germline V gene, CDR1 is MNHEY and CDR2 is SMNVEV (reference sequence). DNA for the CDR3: TGTGCCAGCAGTCCGGGGGGGACAGGGAAAGGTGGTCAGCCCCAGCATTTT. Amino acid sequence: CASSPGGTGKGGQPQHF.

The DNA for the CDR3 is TGCGCCAGCAGCTTTTATGGAGGAGCGGGAAGCTACGAGCAGTACTTC. This encodes CASSFYGGAGSYEQYF. V and J are TRBV5-1 and TRBJ2-7, with 7 positions matching TRBD2. V was pared by 2 bases and J by 3 bases, with 11 bases of the junction left unmatched. Germline CDR1 and CDR2: SGHRS and YFSETQ. The CDR3 covers 16 residues.

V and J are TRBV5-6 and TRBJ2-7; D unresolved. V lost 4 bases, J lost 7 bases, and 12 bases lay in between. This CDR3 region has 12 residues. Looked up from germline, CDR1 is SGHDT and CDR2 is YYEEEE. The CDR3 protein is CASSPRLREQYF. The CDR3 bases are TGTGCCAGCAGCCCCCGGCTGAGGGAGCAGTACTTC.

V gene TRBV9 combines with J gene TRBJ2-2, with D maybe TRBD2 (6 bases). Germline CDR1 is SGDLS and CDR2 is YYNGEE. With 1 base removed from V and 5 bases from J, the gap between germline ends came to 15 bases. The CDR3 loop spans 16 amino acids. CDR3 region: CASSVRPGLTTGELFF. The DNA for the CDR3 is TGTGCCAGCAGCGTACGACCGGGACTCACTACCGGGGAGCTGTTTTTT.

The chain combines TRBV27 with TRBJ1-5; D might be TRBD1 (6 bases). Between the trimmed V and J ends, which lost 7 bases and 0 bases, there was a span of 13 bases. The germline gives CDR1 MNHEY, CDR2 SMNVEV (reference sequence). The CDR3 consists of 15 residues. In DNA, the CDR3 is TGTGCCAGCAACCTGGGACAATATAGCAATCAGCCCCAGCATTTT. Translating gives CASNLGQYSNQPQHF.

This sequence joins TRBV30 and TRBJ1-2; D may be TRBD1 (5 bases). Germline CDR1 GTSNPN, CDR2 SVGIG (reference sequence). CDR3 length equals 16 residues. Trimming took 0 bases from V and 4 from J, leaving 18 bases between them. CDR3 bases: TGTGCCTGGAGTGTACGAAGACAGTCTCGAGGCTATGGCTACACCTTC. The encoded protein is CAWSVRRQSRGYGYTF.

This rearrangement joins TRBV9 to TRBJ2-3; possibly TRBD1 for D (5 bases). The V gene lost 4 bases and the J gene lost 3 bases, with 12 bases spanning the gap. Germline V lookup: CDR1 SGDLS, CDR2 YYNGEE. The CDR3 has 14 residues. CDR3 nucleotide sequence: TGTGCCAGCAGCCGACAGCCTTTGACAGATACGCAGTATTTT. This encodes CASSRQPLTDTQYF.

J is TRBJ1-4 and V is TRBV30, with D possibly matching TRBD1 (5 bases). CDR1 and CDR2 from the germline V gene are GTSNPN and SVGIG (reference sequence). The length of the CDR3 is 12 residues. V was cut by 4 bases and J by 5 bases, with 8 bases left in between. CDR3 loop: CAWNSGNEKLFF. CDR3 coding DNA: TGTGCCTGGAATTCAGGGAATGAAAAACTGTTTTTT.

DNA of the CDR3: TGCGCCAGCAGTGATACCGGGACAGGGAACACCGGGGAGCTGTTTTTT. It codes for CASSDTGTGNTGELFF. The chain links TRBV10-1 to TRBJ2-2, with 8 bases aligning to TRBD1. This CDR3 comprises 16 residues. Germline V gene data show CDR1 as WNHNN and CDR2 as SYGVQD (reference sequence). V shed 3 bases, J shed 1 base, and the junction held 4 bases outside the gene matches.

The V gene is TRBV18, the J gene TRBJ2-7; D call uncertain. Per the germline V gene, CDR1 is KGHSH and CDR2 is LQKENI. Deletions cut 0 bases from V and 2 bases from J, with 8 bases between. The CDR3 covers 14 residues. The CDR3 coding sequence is TGTGCCAGCTCACCACCCCGCTTTACCTACGAGCAGTACTTC. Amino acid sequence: CASSPPRFTYEQYF.

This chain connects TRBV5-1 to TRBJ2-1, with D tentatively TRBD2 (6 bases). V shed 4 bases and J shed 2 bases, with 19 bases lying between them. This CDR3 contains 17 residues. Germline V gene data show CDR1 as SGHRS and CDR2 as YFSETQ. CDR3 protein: CASSRRGLNSPYNEQFF. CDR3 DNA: TGCGCCAGCAGCCGGCGGGGTTTAAACTCCCCCTACAATGAGCAGTTCTTC. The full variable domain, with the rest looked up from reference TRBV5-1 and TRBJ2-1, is KAGVTQTPRYLIKTRGQQVTLSCSPISGHRSVSWYQQTPGQGLQFLFEYFSETQRNKGNFPGRFSGRQFSNSRSEMNVSTLELGDSALYLCASSRRGLNSPYNEQFFGPGTRLTVL.

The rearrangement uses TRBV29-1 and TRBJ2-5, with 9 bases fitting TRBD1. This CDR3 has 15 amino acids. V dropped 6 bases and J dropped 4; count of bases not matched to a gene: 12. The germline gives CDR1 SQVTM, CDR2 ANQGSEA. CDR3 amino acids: CSVRPDRGFGETQYF. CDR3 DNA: TGCAGCGTGCGTCCTGACAGGGGGTTTGGAGAGACCCAGTACTTC.

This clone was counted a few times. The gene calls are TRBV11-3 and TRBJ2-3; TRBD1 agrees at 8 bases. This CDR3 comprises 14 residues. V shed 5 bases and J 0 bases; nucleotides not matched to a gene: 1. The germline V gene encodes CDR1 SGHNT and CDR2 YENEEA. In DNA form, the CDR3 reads TGTGCCAGCAGCCAGGGGGCGAGCACAGATACGCAGTATTTT. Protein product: CASSQGASTDTQYF. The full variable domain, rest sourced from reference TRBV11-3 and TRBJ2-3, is EAGVVQSPRYKIIEKKQPVAFWCNPISGHNTLYWYLQNLGQGPELLIRYENEEAVDDSQLPKDRFSAERLKGVDSTLKIQPAELGDSAVYLCASSQGASTDTQYFGPGTRLTVL.

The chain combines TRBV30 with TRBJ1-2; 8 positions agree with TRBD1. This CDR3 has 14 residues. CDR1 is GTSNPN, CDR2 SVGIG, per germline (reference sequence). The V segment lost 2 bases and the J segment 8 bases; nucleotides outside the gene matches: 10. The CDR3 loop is CAWSRDRTLWGYTF. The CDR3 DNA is TGTGCCTGGAGTCGGGACAGGACCTTGTGGGGCTACACCTTC.

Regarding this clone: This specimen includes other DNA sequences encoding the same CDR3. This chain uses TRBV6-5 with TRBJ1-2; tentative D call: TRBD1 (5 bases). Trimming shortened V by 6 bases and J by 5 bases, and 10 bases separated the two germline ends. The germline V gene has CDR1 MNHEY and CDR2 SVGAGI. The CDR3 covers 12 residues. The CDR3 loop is CASSSGLYGYTF. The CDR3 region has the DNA TGTGCCAGCAGCTCAGGGCTGTATGGCTACACCTTC.

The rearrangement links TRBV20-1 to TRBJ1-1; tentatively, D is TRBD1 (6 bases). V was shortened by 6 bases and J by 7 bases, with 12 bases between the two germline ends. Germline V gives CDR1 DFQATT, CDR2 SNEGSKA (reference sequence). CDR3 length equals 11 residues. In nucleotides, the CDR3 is TGCAGTGCCAGACAGGAAGATGAAGCTTTCTTT. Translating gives CSARQEDEAFF.

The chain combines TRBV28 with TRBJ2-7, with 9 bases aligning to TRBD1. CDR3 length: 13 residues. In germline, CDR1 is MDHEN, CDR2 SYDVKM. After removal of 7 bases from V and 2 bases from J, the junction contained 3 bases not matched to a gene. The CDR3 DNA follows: TGTGCCAGCAAAACAGGGGGCCCCTACGAGCAGTACTTC. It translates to CASKTGGPYEQYF.

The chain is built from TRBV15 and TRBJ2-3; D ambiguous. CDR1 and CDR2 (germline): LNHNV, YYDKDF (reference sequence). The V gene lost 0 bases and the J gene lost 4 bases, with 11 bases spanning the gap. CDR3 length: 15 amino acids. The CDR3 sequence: CATSRDEPRPDTQYF. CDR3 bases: TGTGCCACCAGCAGAGACGAGCCGAGACCAGATACGCAGTATTTT.

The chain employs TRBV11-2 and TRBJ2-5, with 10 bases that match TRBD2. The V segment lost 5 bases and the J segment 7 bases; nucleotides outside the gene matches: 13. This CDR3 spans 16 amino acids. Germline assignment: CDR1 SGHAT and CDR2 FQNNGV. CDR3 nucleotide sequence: TGTGCCAGCAGCGTCGTAGCGGGAGGAAATCCCGGGACCCAGTACTTC. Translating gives CASSVVAGGNPGTQYF.